This T cell receptor (beta chain) was profiled in a study of T-cell reconstitution after alpha-beta-depleted transplantation in children. The TCRbeta library incorporated unique molecular identifiers. In TCRdb, the PCR reads were re-called with MiXCR into one record per CDR3 protein. The sample holds approximately 650,000 distinct CDR3 sequences, about an eighth seen once. Broader study findings: Reports say that about two months after transplant, the alpha-beta T cells came out of several hundred graft clones that had expanded. Some patients showed high day-60 TCRbeta diversity, which derived from surviving recipient T cells and thymic progenitors. At one year after transplant, newly produced T cells mostly accounted for T-cell counts and diversity.

Germline V gene data show CDR1 as SGHRS and CDR2 as YFSETQ. The CDR3 has 15 amino acids. With 0 bases removed from V and 0 bases from J, the gap between germline ends came to 7 bases. This clonotype was seen many times. As yet, its antigen is unknown. The source material was PBMCs, sampled before TCRalphabeta/CD19-depleted stem cell transplant. The clonotype originates from a girl aged 2 to 10 with congenital amegakaryocytic thrombocytopenia, due to receive a stem cell transplant. The rearrangement links TRBV5-1 to TRBJ1-5; TRBD1 might be the D (5 bases). CDR3: CASSLVTDSNQPQHF. In nucleotides, the CDR3 is TGCGCCAGCAGCTTGGTGACAGATAGCAATCAGCCCCAGCATTTT.